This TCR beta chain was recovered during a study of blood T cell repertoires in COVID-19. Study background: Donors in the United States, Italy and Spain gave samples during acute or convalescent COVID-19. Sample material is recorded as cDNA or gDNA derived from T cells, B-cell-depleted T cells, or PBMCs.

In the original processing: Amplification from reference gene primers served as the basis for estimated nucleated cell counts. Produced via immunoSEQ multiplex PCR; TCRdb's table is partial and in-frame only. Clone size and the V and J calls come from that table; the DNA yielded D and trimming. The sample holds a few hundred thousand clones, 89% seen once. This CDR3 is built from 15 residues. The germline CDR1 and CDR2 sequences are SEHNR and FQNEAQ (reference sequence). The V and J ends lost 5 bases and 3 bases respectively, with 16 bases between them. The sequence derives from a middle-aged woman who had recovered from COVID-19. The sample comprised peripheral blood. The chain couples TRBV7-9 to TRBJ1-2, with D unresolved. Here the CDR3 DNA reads TGTGCCAGCAGCCCATCAGCGCCCTCGGACTATGGCTACACCTTC. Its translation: CASSPSAPSDYGYTF.